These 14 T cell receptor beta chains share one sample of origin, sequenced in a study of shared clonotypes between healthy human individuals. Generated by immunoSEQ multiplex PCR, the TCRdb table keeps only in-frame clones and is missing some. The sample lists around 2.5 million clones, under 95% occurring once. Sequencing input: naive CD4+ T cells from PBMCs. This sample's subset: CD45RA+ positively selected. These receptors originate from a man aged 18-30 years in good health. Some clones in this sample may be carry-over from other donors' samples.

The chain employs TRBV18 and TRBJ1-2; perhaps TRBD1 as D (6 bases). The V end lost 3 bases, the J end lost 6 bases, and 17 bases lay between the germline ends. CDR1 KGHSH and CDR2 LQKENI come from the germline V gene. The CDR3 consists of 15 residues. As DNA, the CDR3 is TGTGCCAGCTCACCCCAGGACAGTTACGGAGATGGCTACACCTTC. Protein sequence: CASSPQDSYGDGYTF.

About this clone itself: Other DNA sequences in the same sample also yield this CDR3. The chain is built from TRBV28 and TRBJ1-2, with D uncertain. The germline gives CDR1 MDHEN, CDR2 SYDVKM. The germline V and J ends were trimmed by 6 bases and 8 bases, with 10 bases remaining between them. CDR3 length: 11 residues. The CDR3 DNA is TGTGCCAGCAGGGAAACTGGGGGCTACACCTTC. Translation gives CASRETGGYTF.

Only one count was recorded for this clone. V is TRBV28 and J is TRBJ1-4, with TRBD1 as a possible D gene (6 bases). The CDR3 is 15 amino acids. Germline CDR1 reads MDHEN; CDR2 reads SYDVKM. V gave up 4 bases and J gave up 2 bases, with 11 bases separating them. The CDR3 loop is CASSSTGTTNEKLFF. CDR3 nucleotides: TGTGCCAGCAGTTCTACAGGGACGACTAATGAAAAACTGTTTTTT.

The chain's CDR3 is CASSLDGRDTDTQYF. As DNA, the CDR3 is TGTGCCAGCAGCCTCGACGGGCGGGACACAGATACGCAGTATTTT. V gene TRBV9 combines with J gene TRBJ2-3; D perhaps matches TRBD2 (6 bases). Trimming removed 4 bases at V and 2 bases at J, with 14 bases between. Germline V gives CDR1 SGDLS, CDR2 YYNGEE. There are 15 residues in the CDR3.

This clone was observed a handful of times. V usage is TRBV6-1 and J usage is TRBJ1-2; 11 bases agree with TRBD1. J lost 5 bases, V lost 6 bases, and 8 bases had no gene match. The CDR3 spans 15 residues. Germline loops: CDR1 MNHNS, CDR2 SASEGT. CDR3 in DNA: TGTGCCAGCAGCCCCGGACAGGGGGCGATGTATGGCTACACCTTC. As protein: CASSPGQGAMYGYTF.

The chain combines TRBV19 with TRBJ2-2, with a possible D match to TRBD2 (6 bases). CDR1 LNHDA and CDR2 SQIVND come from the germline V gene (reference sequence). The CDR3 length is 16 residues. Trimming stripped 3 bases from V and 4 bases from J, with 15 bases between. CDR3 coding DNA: TGTGCCAGTAGTATTTCTCCGGGAGCACGCACCGGGGAGCTGTTTTTT. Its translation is CASSISPGARTGELFF.

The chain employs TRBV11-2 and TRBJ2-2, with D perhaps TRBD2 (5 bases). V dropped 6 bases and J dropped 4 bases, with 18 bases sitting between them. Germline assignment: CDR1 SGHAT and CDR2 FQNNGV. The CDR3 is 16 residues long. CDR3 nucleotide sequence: TGTGCCAGCAGGTCCATAGCTAGCTCGCTCACCGGGGAGCTGTTTTTT. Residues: CASRSIASSLTGELFF.

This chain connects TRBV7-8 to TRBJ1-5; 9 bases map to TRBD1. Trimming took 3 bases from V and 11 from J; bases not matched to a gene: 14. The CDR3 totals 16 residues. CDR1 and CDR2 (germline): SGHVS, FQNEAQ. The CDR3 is CASSLLNRDRENSQHF. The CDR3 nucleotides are TGTGCCAGCAGCTTGCTCAATCGGGACAGGGAGAATTCCCAGCATTTT. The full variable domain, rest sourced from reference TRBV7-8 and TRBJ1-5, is GAGVSQSPRYKVAKRGQDVALRCDPISGHVSLFWYQQALGQGPEFLTYFQNEAQLDKSGLPSDRFFAERPEGSVSTLKIQRTQQEDSAVYLCASSLLNRDRENSQHFGDGTRLSIL.

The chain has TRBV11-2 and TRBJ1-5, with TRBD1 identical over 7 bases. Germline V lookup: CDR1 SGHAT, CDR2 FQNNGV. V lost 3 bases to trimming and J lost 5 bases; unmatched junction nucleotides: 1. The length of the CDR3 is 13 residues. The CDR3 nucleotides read TGTGCCAGCAGCTTTCAGGGGGATCAGCCCCAGCATTTT. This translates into CASSFQGDQPQHF.

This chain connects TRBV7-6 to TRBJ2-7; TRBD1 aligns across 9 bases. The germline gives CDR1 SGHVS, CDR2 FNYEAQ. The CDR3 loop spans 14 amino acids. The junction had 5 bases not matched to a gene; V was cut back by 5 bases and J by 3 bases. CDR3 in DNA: TGTGCCAGCAGCCCCATGGGACAGGGCTACGAGCAGTACTTC. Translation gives CASSPMGQGYEQYF.

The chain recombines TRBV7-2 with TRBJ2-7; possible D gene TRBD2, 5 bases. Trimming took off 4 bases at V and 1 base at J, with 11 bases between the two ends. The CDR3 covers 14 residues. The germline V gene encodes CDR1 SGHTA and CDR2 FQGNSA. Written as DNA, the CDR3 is TGTGCCAGCAGCTCAAAGGGAGTTTCCTACGAGCAGTACTTC. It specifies CASSSKGVSYEQYF.

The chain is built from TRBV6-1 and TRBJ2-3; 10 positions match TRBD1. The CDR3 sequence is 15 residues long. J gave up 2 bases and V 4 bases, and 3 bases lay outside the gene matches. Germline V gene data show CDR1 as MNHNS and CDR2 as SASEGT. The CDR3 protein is CASSATGGITDTQYF. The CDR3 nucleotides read TGTGCCAGCAGTGCGACAGGGGGCATCACAGATACGCAGTATTTT.

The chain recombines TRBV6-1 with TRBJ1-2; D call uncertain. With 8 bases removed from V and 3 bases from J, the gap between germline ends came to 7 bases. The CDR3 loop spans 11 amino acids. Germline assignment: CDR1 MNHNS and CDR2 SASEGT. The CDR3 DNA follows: TGTGCCAGCCGAAGGGACTATGGCTACACCTTC. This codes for CASRRDYGYTF.

The CDR3 sequence: CASSDRIQETQYF. CDR3 nucleotide sequence: TGTGCCAGCAGTGACCGGATCCAAGAGACCCAGTACTTC. The chain employs TRBV6-1 and TRBJ2-5; the D is unclear. V lost 3 bases and J lost 1, with 6 bases in between. Germline-derived CDR1 and CDR2 are MNHNS and SASEGT. The CDR3 covers 13 residues.